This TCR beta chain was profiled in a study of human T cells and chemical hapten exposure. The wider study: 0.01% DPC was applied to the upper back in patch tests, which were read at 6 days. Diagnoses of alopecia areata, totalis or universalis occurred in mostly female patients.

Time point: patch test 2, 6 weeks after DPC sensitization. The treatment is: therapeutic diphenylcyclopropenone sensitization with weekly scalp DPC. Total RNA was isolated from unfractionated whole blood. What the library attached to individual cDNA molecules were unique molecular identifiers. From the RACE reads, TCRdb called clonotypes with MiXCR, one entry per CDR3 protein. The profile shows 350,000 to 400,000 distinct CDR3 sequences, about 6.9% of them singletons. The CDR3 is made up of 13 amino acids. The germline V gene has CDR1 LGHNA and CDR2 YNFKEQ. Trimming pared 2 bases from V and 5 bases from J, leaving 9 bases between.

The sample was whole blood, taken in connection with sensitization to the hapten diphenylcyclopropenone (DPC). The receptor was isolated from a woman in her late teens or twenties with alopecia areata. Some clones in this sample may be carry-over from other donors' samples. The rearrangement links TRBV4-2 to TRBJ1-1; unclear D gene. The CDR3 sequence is CASSQIVGTEAFF. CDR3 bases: TGTGCCAGCAGCCAAATAGTAGGGACTGAAGCTTTCTTT.